Listed here are 14 T cell receptor beta chains from one sample, sequenced in a study of shared clonotypes between healthy human individuals. TCRdb keeps only in-frame clones here, not all; method: immunoSEQ multiplex PCR. The sample carries fewer than 400,000 clones, about 74% recorded once. Specimen: memory CD4+ T cells sorted from blood. The subset is: CD45RA-negative fraction. These receptors originate from a man younger than 40 in good health.

This clone has more than one count but fewer than ten. The chain carries TRBV7-3 and TRBJ2-7; D gene ambiguous. The germline CDR1 and CDR2 sequences are SGHTA and FQGTGA. This CDR3 is built from 17 residues. Trimming cost V 4 bases and J 0 bases, with 19 bases left between them. CDR3 amino acids: CASSSNVPSSGSYEQYF. CDR3 DNA: TGTGCCAGCAGCTCTAATGTCCCCAGCTCGGGCTCCTACGAGCAGTACTTC.

This clone was observed many times. The chain couples TRBV10-3 to TRBJ1-1, with D uncertain. Germline-derived CDR1 and CDR2 are ENHRY and SYGVKD. The CDR3 extends over 13 amino acids. The germline V and J ends were trimmed by 11 bases and 2 bases, with 15 bases remaining between them. The CDR3: CAAGRTVNTEAFF. CDR3 nucleotides: TGTGCCGCGGGCCGAACAGTAAACACTGAAGCTTTCTTT.

The chain has TRBV29-1 and TRBJ2-3, with 9 nucleotides matching TRBD2. The CDR3 is made up of 12 amino acids. Germline V gene lookup returns CDR1 SQVTM and CDR2 ANQGSEA. The V gene end was trimmed by 7 bases and the J gene end by 4 bases; junction bases not matched to a gene: 3. This chain's CDR3 is CSGGRESDTQYF. The CDR3 DNA reads as TGCAGCGGCGGGAGGGAGTCAGATACGCAGTATTTT.

The rearrangement links TRBV28 to TRBJ2-7; 7 bases match TRBD1. CDR3 size: 13 residues. V shed 5 bases and J 5 bases; nucleotides not matched to a gene: 6. Germline assignment: CDR1 MDHEN and CDR2 SYDVKM. CDR3 in amino acids: CASSEGQRDEQYF. CDR3 sequence (DNA): TGTGCCAGCAGTGAGGGACAGAGGGACGAGCAGTACTTC.

The V and J genes are TRBV7-2 and TRBJ2-1, with 13 nucleotides matching TRBD2. V shed 3 bases, J shed 10 bases, and the junction held 9 bases outside the gene matches. This CDR3 spans 16 amino acids. The germline gives CDR1 SGHTA, CDR2 FQGNSA. The DNA of the CDR3 is TGTGCCAGCAGCTTGTCGGGGACTAGCGGGATCCGAGAGCAGTTCTTC. This translates into CASSLSGTSGIREQFF. The full variable domain, completed using reference TRBV7-2 and TRBJ2-1, is GAGVSQSPSNKVTEKGKDVELRCDPISGHTALYWYRQSLGQGLEFLIYFQGNSAPDKSGLPSDRFSAERTGGSVSTLTIQRTQQEDSAVYLCASSLSGTSGIREQFFGPGTRLTVL.

The chain employs TRBV9 and TRBJ1-1; 9 positions match TRBD1. The CDR3 is made up of 15 amino acids. V was pared by 1 base and J by 4 bases, with 5 bases of the junction left unmatched. CDR1 and CDR2 (germline): SGDLS, YYNGEE. CDR3 amino acids: CASSVLGQGVTEAFF. CDR3 nucleotide sequence: TGTGCCAGCAGCGTATTGGGACAGGGTGTCACTGAAGCTTTCTTT.

The J gene is TRBJ2-1, the V gene TRBV15; tentative D call: TRBD1 (5 bases). CDR3 length equals 14 residues. Per germline, CDR1 LNHNV and CDR2 YYDKDF (reference sequence). V lost 5 bases and J lost 6, with 14 bases in between. CDR3 nucleotides: TGTGCCACCAGCGGGGCTCGTAGTGGCAATGAGCAGTTCTTC. This translates into CATSGARSGNEQFF.

This clone occurred a few times. The V and J genes are TRBV2 and TRBJ2-7; D possibly corresponds to TRBD1 (5 bases). The CDR3 covers 12 residues. The germline gives CDR1 SNHLY, CDR2 FYNNEI. Trimming left V 4 bases short and J 7 bases short, with 11 bases between. Here the CDR3 DNA reads TGTGCCAGCAGTGCGCGGCCAGGGGAGCAGTACTTC. Protein: CASSARPGEQYF.

The chain carries TRBV29-1 and TRBJ1-4; no clear D. The CDR3 has 13 amino acids. Per the germline V gene, CDR1 is SQVTM and CDR2 is ANQGSEA. With 1 base removed from V and 8 bases from J, the gap between germline ends came to 11 bases. CDR3 nucleotide sequence: TGCAGCGTTGAAGCGGGGAATCGGGAAAAACTGTTTTTT. Translation gives CSVEAGNREKLFF.

V is TRBV27 and J is TRBJ1-2; D gene uncertain. Looked up from germline, CDR1 is MNHEY and CDR2 is SMNVEV (reference sequence). V was pared by 8 bases and J by 3 bases, with 10 bases between. This CDR3 contains 12 residues. CDR3 sequence: CASGPRDYGYTF. The DNA for the CDR3 is TGTGCCAGCGGCCCACGGGACTATGGCTACACCTTC.

This chain links TRBV9 with TRBJ2-2; the D gene is possibly TRBD2 (5 bases). Germline V gene data show CDR1 as SGDLS and CDR2 as YYNGEE. The CDR3 has 16 amino acids. Trimming cost V 0 bases and J 7 bases, with 16 bases left between them. The CDR3 loop is CASSVDVGSGIGELFF. In nucleotides, the CDR3 is TGTGCCAGCAGCGTAGACGTGGGAAGCGGAATCGGGGAGCTGTTTTTT.

The sample holds a few counts of this clone. This chain uses TRBV21-1 with TRBJ2-3; the table's TRBD2 call for D was not verified on the DNA. TRBV21-1 is annotated as a pseudogene. This CDR3 comprises 14 residues. This CDR3 reads CASSLARGADTQYF. CDR3 in DNA: TGTGCCAGCAGCCTGGCCCGGGGGGCGGATACGCAGTATTTT.

The chain employs TRBV5-6 and TRBJ2-3; D remains ambiguous. Germline CDR1 reads SGHDT; CDR2 reads YYEEEE. The CDR3 runs 12 residues. The ends were cut back, 3 bases at V and 10 bases at J, with 12 bases in the middle. The CDR3 protein is CASSWTDRAQYF. The CDR3 region has the DNA TGTGCCAGCAGCTGGACCGACCGGGCGCAGTATTTT.

CDR3 residues: CASSPRGSDTGELFF. CDR3 nucleotides: TGTGCCAGCAGCCCTCGAGGGTCAGACACCGGGGAGCTGTTTTTT. This chain uses TRBV7-9 with TRBJ2-2; D may be TRBD2 (5 bases). There are 15 residues in the CDR3. CDR1 and CDR2 (germline): SEHNR, FQNEAQ (reference sequence). The V gene lost 5 bases and the J gene lost 3 bases, with 13 bases spanning the gap.